The clone carrying this T cell receptor beta chain was observed a single time. Germline CDR1 reads GTSNPN; CDR2 reads SVGIG (reference sequence). CDR3 length: 13 residues. V was pared by 7 bases and J by 10 bases, with 8 bases of the junction left unmatched. During active infection, Seattle patients enrolled and were then monitored through disease. The data were obtained in a study of blood T cell repertoires in COVID-19. Turning to the study itself: Researchers got acute and convalescent COVID-19 samples from the United States, Italy and Spain. The cDNA or gDNA used as material had been derived from T cells, B-cell-depleted T cells, or PBMCs.

Per the original methods: Amplifying reference gene primers gave estimates of nucleated cell counts. Sequencing was performed with immunoSEQ multiplex PCR; in TCRdb, only in-frame clones are kept and a portion is missing. Clonal size and the V and J genes are those of that table, whereas D and trimming came from the DNA. The data contain fewer than 200,000 clones, under 95% of them singletons. The source material was peripheral blood. The chain recombines TRBV30 with TRBJ1-6, with 9 bases aligning to TRBD1. The TCR was taken from a man aged 18 to 30 with COVID-19, enrolled during active disease. This chain's CDR3 is CAYAGQGESPLHF. The CDR3 nucleotides read TGTGCCTATGCGGGACAGGGAGAATCACCCCTCCACTTT. Full variable domain (outside the CDR3, taken from reference TRBV30 and TRBJ1-6): SQTIHQWPATLVQPVGSPLSLECTVEGTSNPNLYWYRQAAGRGLQLLFYSVGIGQISSEVPQNLSASRPQDRQFILSSKKLLLSDSGFYLCAYAGQGESPLHFGNGTRLTVT.